Listed below are T cell receptor beta chains from one sample, sequenced in a study of blood T cell repertoires in COVID-19. Clones were sequenced by immunoSEQ multiplex PCR, and TCRdb holds only the in-frame ones, with some missing. The data hold almost 250,000 clones, with around 87% observed a single time. Material for sequencing was PBMCs or T cells enriched from blood (not recorded which). The receptors were sampled from a woman aged 45-65 years who had recovered from COVID-19. Both conserved end residues are part of each CDR3. The D gene is left open where the match is weak. Clone size is given for some rows only: seen once, a few or many times, or a class if the clone is expanded.

clone size: once; D gene: .; J gene: TRBJ1-1; V gene: TRBV11-1; CDR3 DNA: TGTGCCAGCAGCTTGAGGAACACTGAAGCTTTCTTT; CDR3 protein: CASSLRNTEAFF
clone size: .; D gene: .; J gene: TRBJ1-5; V gene: TRBV2; CDR3 DNA: TGTGCCAGCAGTGAGTATGACAGATATCAGCCCCAGCATTTT; CDR3 protein: CASSEYDRYQPQHF
clone size: .; D gene: .; J gene: TRBJ2-1; V gene: TRBV5-1; CDR3 DNA: TGCGCCAGCAGCTTATTTGGTTTGAGTGTTGGGCCGCTCTACAATGAGCAGTTCTTC; CDR3 protein: CASSLFGLSVGPLYNEQFF
clone size: .; D gene: .; J gene: TRBJ1-1; V gene: TRBV19; CDR3 DNA: TGTGCCAGTAGTATATCAGGGCTGGGCACTGAAGCTTTCTTT; CDR3 protein: CASSISGLGTEAFF
clone size: .; D gene: .; J gene: TRBJ2-5; V gene: TRBV24-1; CDR3 DNA: TGTGCCACCAGTGATTTGCAGGGGCCCGGCCAGCCTCAAGAGACCCAGTACTTC; CDR3 protein: CATSDLQGPGQPQETQYF
clone size: once; D gene: TRBD1; J gene: TRBJ1-3; V gene: TRBV4-2; CDR3 DNA: TGTGCCAGCAGCCAGGTTACAGGGGCTGGAAACACCATATATTTT; CDR3 protein: CASSQVTGAGNTIYF
clone size: .; D gene: .; J gene: TRBJ2-2; V gene: TRBV2; CDR3 DNA: TGTGCCAGCCGACCTAGTAGTCCAAACACCGGGGAGCTGTTTTTT; CDR3 protein: CASRPSSPNTGELFF
clone size: .; D gene: .; J gene: TRBJ1-1; V gene: TRBV6-6; CDR3 DNA: TGTGCCAGCAGTGGAAATGGGGGGTACACTGAAGCTTTCTTT; CDR3 protein: CASSGNGGYTEAFF
clone size: .; D gene: TRBD1; J gene: TRBJ2-5; V gene: TRBV7-3; CDR3 DNA: TGTGCCAGCAGCCGGGACAGACAAGAGACCCAGTACTTC; CDR3 protein: CASSRDRQETQYF
clone size: .; D gene: .; J gene: TRBJ2-3; V gene: TRBV5-4; CDR3 DNA: TGTGCCAGCAGCTATGAGGGTCCCCGGGATACGCAGTATTTT; CDR3 protein: CASSYEGPRDTQYF
clone size: .; D gene: TRBD2; J gene: TRBJ2-3; V gene: TRBV5-1; CDR3 DNA: TGCGCCAGCAGCTCCACTAGCGGGAGGGCCGGGGATACGCAGTATTTT; CDR3 protein: CASSSTSGRAGDTQYF
clone size: .; D gene: TRBD1; J gene: TRBJ1-4; V gene: TRBV18; CDR3 DNA: TGTGCCAGCTCGGAGGGGGCTTCTGAGGAAAAACTGTTTTTT; CDR3 protein: CASSEGASEEKLFF
clone size: .; D gene: TRBD1; J gene: TRBJ1-5; V gene: TRBV15; CDR3 DNA: TGTGCCACCAGCAAGGGACAGCTAGGGCAGCCCCAGCATTTT; CDR3 protein: CATSKGQLGQPQHF
clone size: .; D gene: .; J gene: TRBJ1-3; V gene: TRBV19; CDR3 DNA: TGTGCCAGTCTAGGGAGGGGGGACTCTGGAAACACCATATATTTT; CDR3 protein: CASLGRGDSGNTIYF
clone size: .; D gene: TRBD1; J gene: TRBJ2-2; V gene: TRBV5-4; CDR3 DNA: TGTGCCAGCAGCTTGGCATCAGGGGGCACCGGGGAGCTGTTTTTT; CDR3 protein: CASSLASGGTGELFF
clone size: .; D gene: TRBD2; J gene: TRBJ2-1; V gene: TRBV9; CDR3 DNA: TGTGCCAGCAGCGTAGTAGCTAGCTGGGGGGGAAATGAGCAGTTCTTC; CDR3 protein: CASSVVASWGGNEQFF
clone size: .; D gene: TRBD2; J gene: TRBJ2-7; V gene: TRBV20-1; CDR3 DNA: TGCAGTGCTAGTAGCTACCGGGAGGGTTACGAGCAGTACTTC; CDR3 protein: CSASSYREGYEQYF
clone size: .; D gene: TRBD1; J gene: TRBJ1-4; V gene: TRBV4-3; CDR3 DNA: TGCGCCAGCAGCCCCCAAGCAGTAGGGGGCGAGGAACTGTTTTTT; CDR3 protein: CASSPQAVGGEELFF
clone size: .; D gene: .; J gene: TRBJ1-2; V gene: TRBV6-1; CDR3 DNA: TGTGCCAGCAGTGAAACAATCTACTCTTCGGGTCGGAATGGCTACACCTTC; CDR3 protein: CASSETIYSSGRNGYTF
clone size: .; D gene: .; J gene: TRBJ1-1; V gene: TRBV5-8; CDR3 DNA: TGTGCCAGCAGCTTGTCTCCGGCCGAGGCAGAAGCTTTCTTT; CDR3 protein: CASSLSPAEAEAFF